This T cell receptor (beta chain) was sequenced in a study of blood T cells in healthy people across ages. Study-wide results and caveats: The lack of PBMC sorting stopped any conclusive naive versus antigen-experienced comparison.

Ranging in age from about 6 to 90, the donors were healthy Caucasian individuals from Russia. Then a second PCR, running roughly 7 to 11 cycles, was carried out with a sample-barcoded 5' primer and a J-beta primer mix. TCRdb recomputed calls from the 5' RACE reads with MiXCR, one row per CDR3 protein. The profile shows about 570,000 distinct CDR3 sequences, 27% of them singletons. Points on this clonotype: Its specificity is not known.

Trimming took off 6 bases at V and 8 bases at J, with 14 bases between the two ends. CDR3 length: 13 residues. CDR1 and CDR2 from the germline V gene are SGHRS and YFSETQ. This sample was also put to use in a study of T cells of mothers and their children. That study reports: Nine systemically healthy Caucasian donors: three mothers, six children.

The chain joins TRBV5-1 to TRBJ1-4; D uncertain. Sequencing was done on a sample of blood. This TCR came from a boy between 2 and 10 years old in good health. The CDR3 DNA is TGCGCCAGCAAAAGCGCCGCGGAGGAAAAACTGTTTTTT. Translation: CASKSAAEEKLFF.